A single sample is the source of the 19 T cell receptor beta chains below, sequenced in a study of CD8 T cells in Susac syndrome. Random-hexamer reverse transcription was applied to about 0.45 to 1 ug RNA. One entry per CDR3 protein results from TCRdb running MiXCR on the immunoSEQ multiplex PCR reads. The sample holds some 240,000 distinct CDR3 sequences; roughly 95% are singletons and the top ten take approximately 0.094%. The sequencing input was CD4+ T cells from PBMCs. The source of these receptors is a human donor with Susac syndrome.

This chain connects TRBV11-1 to TRBJ2-7, with D unresolved. The ends were cut back, 5 bases at V and 3 bases at J, with 11 bases in the middle. This CDR3 region has 13 residues. CDR1 and CDR2 (germline): SGHAT, FQDESV (reference sequence). The CDR3, as DNA: TGTGCCAGCAGCCCCACATATCTCTACGAGCAGTACTTC. Amino acid sequence: CASSPTYLYEQYF.

V is TRBV3-1 and J is TRBJ2-1; a possible D gene is TRBD2 (6 bases). The V end lost 1 base, the J end lost 5 bases, and 18 bases lay between the germline ends. Germline CDR1 reads LGHDT; CDR2 reads YNNKEL (reference sequence). The CDR3 has 17 residues. The CDR3 coding sequence is TGTGCCAGCAGCCAAGGATACCGGCTAGCGCACGACAATGAGCAGTTCTTC. This encodes CASSQGYRLAHDNEQFF.

The gene calls are TRBV20-1 and TRBJ2-7, with TRBD2 identical over 12 bases. Germline CDR1 reads DFQATT; CDR2 reads SNEGSKA (reference sequence). The CDR3 sequence is 17 residues long. V shed 0 bases and J 2 bases; nucleotides not matched to a gene: 8. The CDR3 DNA reads as TGCAGTGCTAGAGACCGTGCTAGCGGGAGGGCCCCCTACGAGCAGTACTTC. As protein: CSARDRASGRAPYEQYF.

The chain couples TRBV29-1 to TRBJ2-5, with D perhaps matching TRBD1 or TRBD2 (5 bases each). The length of the CDR3 is 12 residues. Between the trimmed V and J ends, which lost 7 bases and 3 bases, there was a span of 12 bases. CDR1 is SQVTM and CDR2 is ANQGSEA in the germline V gene. The DNA for the CDR3 is TGCAGCGCTGGGGACCTGAAAGAGACCCAGTACTTC. This codes for CSAGDLKETQYF. Complete variable domain (other parts from reference TRBV29-1 and TRBJ2-5): SAVISQKPSRDICQRGTSLTIQCQVDSQVTMMFWYRQQPGQSLTLIATANQGSEATYESGFVIDKFPISRPNLTFSTLTVSNMSPEDSSIYLCSAGDLKETQYFGPGTRLLVL.

This chain links TRBV7-9 with TRBJ2-1; TRBD2 matches at 7 bases. Trimming removed 4 bases from V and 2 bases from J; junction bases left unmatched: 11. CDR3 length: 17 amino acids. Germline-derived CDR1 and CDR2 are SEHNR and FQNEAQ (reference sequence). Here the CDR3 DNA reads TGTGCCAGCAGCTGGGAACCGACTAGCCTACCCTACAATGAGCAGTTCTTC. It translates to CASSWEPTSLPYNEQFF.

V usage is TRBV9 and J usage is TRBJ1-2; perhaps TRBD1 as D (6 bases). V dropped 3 bases and J dropped 2 bases, with 8 bases sitting between them. The CDR3 loop spans 13 amino acids. CDR1 is SGDLS, CDR2 YYNGEE, per germline. CDR3 sequence (DNA): TGTGCCAGCAGCGGCGGACAGAACTATGGCTACACCTTC. It yields the protein CASSGGQNYGYTF.

The chain joins TRBV11-2 to TRBJ2-1, with D maybe TRBD2 (5 bases). Trimming stripped 3 bases from V and 9 bases from J, with 6 bases between. CDR1 is SGHAT and CDR2 is FQNNGV in the germline V gene. This CDR3 spans 11 amino acids. CDR3 bases: TGTGCCAGCAGCTTTGGGAGTGAGCAGTTCTTC. This sequence encodes CASSFGSEQFF.

The chain employs TRBV5-1 and TRBJ2-3; possibly TRBD1 for D (5 bases). Germline CDR1 and CDR2: SGHRS and YFSETQ. V shed 4 bases and J shed 4 bases, with 16 bases lying between them. CDR3 length equals 15 residues. CDR3 in amino acids: CASSGVWGEADTQYF. For the CDR3, the DNA is TGCGCCAGCAGCGGGGTTTGGGGCGAGGCAGATACGCAGTATTTT.

The V call is TRBV30, the J call TRBJ2-6; TRBD1 or TRBD2 may be the D gene (5 bases each). This CDR3 has 14 residues. Trimming removed 5 bases from V and 0 bases from J, with 8 bases in between. The germline V gene has CDR1 GTSNPN and CDR2 SVGIG (reference sequence). The DNA of the CDR3 is TGTGCCTGGTGGGGGTACTCTGGGGCCAACGTCCTGACTTTC. Translating it yields CAWWGYSGANVLTF.

The chain uses TRBV7-2 and TRBJ2-1, with D maybe TRBD1 (5 bases). Per germline, CDR1 SGHTA and CDR2 FQGNSA. CDR3 size: 15 residues. V was cut by 3 bases and J by 6 bases, with 15 bases left in between. CDR3 in DNA: TGTGCCAGCAGCTTGCTATTAATCAGGGCCAATGAGCAGTTCTTC. It is translated as CASSLLLIRANEQFF.

This chain links TRBV29-1 with TRBJ2-1, with TRBD1 matching 9 bases. In germline, CDR1 is SQVTM, CDR2 ANQGSEA. Losses at the gene ends were 8 bases for V and 7 bases for J; bases not matched to a gene: 6. This CDR3 has 12 residues. In DNA, the CDR3 is TGCAGCTCAGGACAGGGGCTAAATGAGCAGTTCTTC. Its protein product is CSSGQGLNEQFF.

This rearrangement joins TRBV29-1 to TRBJ2-1; no clear D. CDR3 size: 11 residues. Trimming left V 4 bases short and J 7 bases short, with 8 bases between. Germline assignment: CDR1 SQVTM and CDR2 ANQGSEA. The CDR3 here is CSVVLSNEQFF. The CDR3 nucleotides read TGCAGCGTTGTGTTGAGTAATGAGCAGTTCTTC.

The rearrangement joins TRBV2 to TRBJ1-2, with D perhaps matching TRBD1 (6 bases). Germline V gives CDR1 SNHLY, CDR2 FYNNEI. The CDR3 is 14 amino acids. V dropped 4 bases and J dropped 3 bases, with 12 bases sitting between them. The CDR3 region has the DNA TGTGCCAGCAGTGCCTACAGGGCCTACTATGGCTACACCTTC. This gives the protein CASSAYRAYYGYTF.

The chain recombines TRBV3-1 with TRBJ2-1; no clear D. Trimming removed 1 base from V and 2 bases from J, with 9 bases in between. The germline CDR1 and CDR2 sequences are LGHDT and YNNKEL (reference sequence). CDR3 length equals 15 residues. This CDR3 reads CASSQGVAAYNEQFF. The CDR3 coding sequence is TGTGCCAGCAGCCAAGGAGTCGCCGCCTACAATGAGCAGTTCTTC.

The rearrangement links TRBV20-1 to TRBJ2-7, with 11 bases aligning to TRBD2. Trimming removed 4 bases from V and 2 bases from J; junction bases left unmatched: 10. Germline CDR1 is DFQATT and CDR2 is SNEGSKA (reference sequence). The CDR3 spans 16 residues. This chain's CDR3 is CSAILAGLAGAYEQYF. The CDR3 DNA reads as TGCAGTGCTATCCTGGCAGGACTAGCGGGCGCCTACGAGCAGTACTTC.

This clonotype showed up just a few times. The gene calls are TRBV29-1 and TRBJ2-5, with D perhaps matching TRBD1 (5 bases). The germline gives CDR1 SQVTM, CDR2 ANQGSEA. This CDR3 spans 14 amino acids. V was pared by 6 bases and J by 2 bases, with 16 bases between. The CDR3 protein is CSVRVGQGQETQYF. The CDR3 DNA is TGCAGCGTCCGGGTAGGGCAGGGTCAAGAGACCCAGTACTTC.

The V call is TRBV7-9, the J call TRBJ1-1, with 7 bases identical to TRBD1. Looked up from germline, CDR1 is SEHNR and CDR2 is FQNEAQ (reference sequence). Trimming removed 4 bases from V and 5 bases from J; junction bases left unmatched: 10. The CDR3 is made up of 15 amino acids. The CDR3 loop reads CASSSVGGAGTEAFF. The CDR3 DNA sequence: TGTGCCAGCAGCTCCGTAGGGGGCGCGGGAACTGAAGCTTTCTTT. The whole variable domain, filled in from reference TRBV7-9 and TRBJ1-1, reads DTGVSQNPRHKITKRGQNVTFRCDPISEHNRLYWYRQTLGQGPEFLTYFQNEAQLEKSRLLSDRFSAERPKGSFSTLEIQRTEQGDSAMYLCASSSVGGAGTEAFFGQGTRLTVV.

V is TRBV28 and J is TRBJ2-7; D is possibly TRBD1 (5 bases). The V gene's germline CDR1 is MDHEN and CDR2 SYDVKM. The CDR3 length is 12 residues. Trimming cost V 7 bases and J 1 base, with 8 bases left between them. The CDR3 DNA reads as TGTGCCAGCACTAGACAGTCCTACGAGCAGTACTTC. It translates to CASTRQSYEQYF.

The chain recombines TRBV4-1 with TRBJ2-3, with D perhaps TRBD2 (6 bases). V lost 1 base and J 6 bases, leaving 20 bases between the germline ends. The CDR3 has 17 amino acids. CDR1 is MGHRA, CDR2 YSYEKL, per germline. The CDR3 region has the DNA TGCGCCAGCAGCCAAGCCCGGGACTCCTGGAGGGCGGATACGCAGTATTTT. This sequence encodes CASSQARDSWRADTQYF.